A selection of T cell receptor beta chains follows, all from one sample in a study of blood T cell repertoires in COVID-19. The table came from immunoSEQ multiplex PCR; TCRdb's copy has only in-frame clones and leaves some out. The profile shows hundreds of thousands of clones, 88% of them singletons. The sequencing sample was made of peripheral blood. These receptors came from an older woman with COVID-19, enrolled during active disease. CDR3s include the opening cysteine and the closing phenylalanine or tryptophan. Each record gives: D gene, J gene, V gene, CDR3 DNA, CDR3 protein. The D gene is left open where the match is weak.

. TRBJ1-1 TRBV28 TGTGCCAGCAGTTACAGGGCAGCGGTGAACACTGAAGCTTTCTTT CASSYRAAVNTEAFF
TRBD1 TRBJ1-1 TRBV27 TGTGCCAGTAAAATCGCGGCAGGGGGAAACACTGAAGCTTTCTTT CASKIAAGGNTEAFF
TRBD1 TRBJ1-1 TRBV11-2 TGTGCCAGCAGCCCCGACAGGGAGGCAATAAAAGCTTTCTTT CASSPDREAIKAFF
TRBD1 TRBJ1-1 TRBV10-3 TGTGCCACCGCTGGAACAGGGGGCACTGAAGCTTTCTTT CATAGTGGTEAFF
TRBD1 TRBJ2-4 TRBV5-4 TGTGCCAGCAGCTCCGTAACAGGGGAGGCCAAAAACATTCAGTACTTC CASSSVTGEAKNIQYF
TRBD2 TRBJ2-7 TRBV6-1 TGTGCCAGCAGTGATGGAGGGAGGGGTTACGAGCAGTACTTC CASSDGGRGYEQYF
. TRBJ2-7 TRBV6-2/TRBV6-3 TGTGCCAGCAGTTCAGTACGGGACAAAACCTACGAGCAGTACTTC CASSSVRDKTYEQYF
. TRBJ1-1 TRBV27 TGTGCCAGCAGTATCGTTCGTGGGCATGGGAACACTGAAGCTTTCTTT CASSIVRGHGNTEAFF
TRBD2 TRBJ2-3 TRBV5-1 TGCGCCAGCAGCTTGTTGGGAGGGAGCACAGATACGCAGTATTTT CASSLLGGSTDTQYF
. TRBJ1-4 TRBV9 TGTGCCAGCAGCGAGCTCGAGGGATCCTTTGGAGAAAAACTGTTTTTT CASSELEGSFGEKLFF
. TRBJ1-1 TRBV19 TGTGCCAGTAGTACGTGGGGGGTCACTGAAGCTTTCTTT CASSTWGVTEAFF
TRBD2 TRBJ2-7 TRBV27 TGTGCCAGCAGTCTCCACTTTAGCGGGGGAGAGTACGAGCAGTACTTC CASSLHFSGGEYEQYF